This TCR beta chain stems from a study of T cell responses to AZD1222 COVID-19 vaccine. With respect to this clone: Its antigen is unidentified.

The study's findings and limits: Per reports, nearly half of all spike-specific TCRs target regions that are unmutated in variants. Spike-spanning, vaccine-associated CD4 TCRs were dominant at 160-218 and 743-854.

Clones were sequenced by immunoSEQ multiplex PCR, and TCRdb holds only the in-frame ones, with some missing. The sample yields 120,000 or so clones, over 80% seen once. The clonotype was recovered from an adult in good health. This material consisted of peripheral blood, taken on day 0 of AZD1222 vaccination.

CDR3: CASSPTGISNYGYTF. CDR3 coding DNA: TGTGCCAGCAGCCCAACAGGGATTTCTAACTATGGCTACACCTTC. This chain links TRBV4-2 with TRBJ1-2; perhaps TRBD1 as D (6 bases). Looked up from germline, CDR1 is LGHNA and CDR2 is YNFKEQ. Trimming took 4 bases from V and 0 from J, leaving 12 bases between them. The CDR3 totals 15 residues.